The 15 T cell receptor beta chains below were found in one sample sequenced in a study of blood T cell repertoires in COVID-19. Repertoires were generated with immunoSEQ multiplex PCR, while TCRdb's copy carries only in-frame clones and drops some. The table includes about 190,000 clones, under 80% detected once. The sequencing input was PBMCs or T cells enriched from blood (not recorded which). All receptors derive from a woman aged 50 to 60 with acute COVID-19.

The chain employs TRBV18 and TRBJ1-1; D perhaps matches TRBD1 (6 bases). Trimming cost V 2 bases and J 1 base, with 8 bases left between them. Germline V lookup: CDR1 KGHSH, CDR2 LQKENI. The CDR3 runs 14 residues. In nucleotides, the CDR3 is TGTGCCAGCTCACCAGGGACAAAGAACACTGAAGCTTTCTTT. Amino acid sequence: CASSPGTKNTEAFF.

V is TRBV6-5 and J is TRBJ2-3, with 7 nucleotides matching TRBD2. V lost 6 bases and J lost 3; bases outside the gene matches: 6. CDR3 size: 14 residues. CDR1 is MNHEY, CDR2 SVGAGI, per germline. DNA for the CDR3: TGTGCCAGCAGCCAAATACTAGCGACAGATACGCAGTATTTT. As protein: CASSQILATDTQYF.

This rearrangement joins TRBV4-2 to TRBJ2-5; 10 bases align to TRBD2. J gave up 5 bases and V 4 bases, and 4 bases lay outside the gene matches. CDR3 length: 14 amino acids. Germline V gene sequence: CDR1 LGHNA, CDR2 YNFKEQ. The CDR3 DNA reads as TGTGCCAGCAGCCCTAGACTAGCGGGCGAGACCCAGTACTTC. Protein sequence: CASSPRLAGETQYF.

V gene TRBV29-1 combines with J gene TRBJ1-2; 11 bases fit TRBD1. Per the germline V gene, CDR1 is SQVTM and CDR2 is ANQGSEA. V was clipped by 4 bases and J by 2 bases; unmatched bases: 3. The CDR3 has 14 residues. CDR3 nucleotide sequence: TGCAGCGTTGTCGGGACAGGGGGAAACTATGGCTACACCTTC. Translation: CSVVGTGGNYGYTF. The whole variable domain, filled in from reference TRBV29-1 and TRBJ1-2, reads SAVISQKPSRDICQRGTSLTIQCQVDSQVTMMFWYRQQPGQSLTLIATANQGSEATYESGFVIDKFPISRPNLTFSTLTVSNMSPEDSSIYLCSVVGTGGNYGYTFGSGTRLTVV.

Points on this clone: The same CDR3 also results from other DNA sequences found in this sample. V and J are TRBV18 and TRBJ2-5; 10 bases match TRBD2. The germline V gene has CDR1 KGHSH and CDR2 LQKENI. The CDR3 loop spans 13 amino acids. J was trimmed by 5 bases and V by 3 bases; bases with no gene match: 0. The CDR3 loop reads CASSPGLAETQYF. CDR3 DNA: TGTGCCAGCTCACCGGGACTAGCGGAGACCCAGTACTTC.

This rearrangement joins TRBV7-9 to TRBJ1-5, with D unclear. V shed 2 bases and J shed 6 bases, with 11 bases lying between them. This CDR3 is built from 14 residues. The germline V gene encodes CDR1 SEHNR and CDR2 FQNEAQ (reference sequence). The chain's CDR3 is CASSLPGGGQPQHF. The CDR3 DNA follows: TGTGCCAGCAGCTTACCGGGAGGAGGTCAGCCCCAGCATTTT. Variable domain in full (rest from reference TRBV7-9 and TRBJ1-5): DTGVSQNPRHKITKRGQNVTFRCDPISEHNRLYWYRQTLGQGPEFLTYFQNEAQLEKSRLLSDRFSAERPKGSFSTLEIQRTEQGDSAMYLCASSLPGGGQPQHFGDGTRLSIL.

This chain links TRBV30 with TRBJ1-5; TRBD1 is a possible D gene (6 bases). From germline, CDR1 is GTSNPN and CDR2 SVGIG (reference sequence). V lost 3 bases to trimming and J lost 7 bases, with 22 bases between them. This CDR3 has 16 residues. The CDR3 DNA reads TGTGCCTGGAGCAAGCCACGGGCGGGCAGGGGACAGCCCCAGCATTTT. This translates into CAWSKPRAGRGQPQHF.

This clone was observed once. The CDR3 loop reads CASSLRQTNTGELFF. DNA of the CDR3: TGTGCCAGCAGCTTACGCCAGACGAACACCGGGGAGCTGTTTTTT. The chain recombines TRBV7-8 with TRBJ2-2; no definite D call. This CDR3 spans 15 amino acids. In germline, CDR1 is SGHVS, CDR2 FQNEAQ. Trimming pared 2 bases from V and 0 bases from J, leaving 7 bases between.

The CDR3 DNA reads as TGTGCCAGTAATTTACAGGGGCGGCGGGACACTGAAGCTTTCTTT. Translated: CASNLQGRRDTEAFF. This sequence joins TRBV19 and TRBJ1-1; 7 nucleotides line up with TRBD1. This CDR3 has 15 amino acids. Looked up from germline, CDR1 is LNHDA and CDR2 is SQIVND (reference sequence). With 7 bases clipped from V and 3 bases from J, the junction kept 11 bases outside the gene matches.

The genes are TRBV27 and TRBJ1-1; no reliable D call. From germline, CDR1 is MNHEY and CDR2 SMNVEV (reference sequence). V lost 3 bases and J lost 3, with 8 bases in between. CDR3 length equals 13 residues. The CDR3 bases are TGTGCCAGCAGTTTGCGCGAATACACTGAAGCTTTCTTT. Translated, it gives CASSLREYTEAFF.

This sequence joins TRBV7-8 and TRBJ2-1; tentative D call: TRBD2 (6 bases). V was cut by 7 bases and J by 0 bases, with 13 bases left in between. The CDR3 length is 15 residues. Germline CDR1 is SGHVS and CDR2 is FQNEAQ. The CDR3 spells CASTDGDSSYNEQFF. CDR3 DNA: TGTGCCAGCACCGACGGGGACTCCTCCTACAATGAGCAGTTCTTC.

The chain uses TRBV18 and TRBJ1-4; the match to TRBD1 covers 7 bases. This CDR3 has 15 amino acids. The V segment lost 6 bases and the J segment 5 bases; nucleotides outside the gene matches: 9. Germline assignment: CDR1 KGHSH and CDR2 LQKENI. CDR3 sequence: CASSLDGQVNEKLFF. CDR3 coding DNA: TGTGCCAGCTCCCTGGACGGACAGGTGAATGAAAAACTGTTTTTT.

The CDR3 DNA follows: TGTGCCAGCAGACCACAGGTCTACAATGAGCAGTTCTTC. Protein: CASRPQVYNEQFF. The V and J genes are TRBV12-3 or TRBV12-4 and TRBJ2-1; tentative D call: TRBD1 (5 bases). The V end lost 6 bases, the J end lost 3 bases, and 9 bases lay between the germline ends. This CDR3 contains 13 residues.

The genes are TRBV2 and TRBJ2-5, with a tentative D call TRBD1 (6 bases). The germline CDR1 and CDR2 sequences are SNHLY and FYNNEI. Trimming took off 4 bases at V and 0 bases at J, with 12 bases between the two ends. There are 15 residues in the CDR3. This CDR3 is CASSVRTGYQETQYF. The CDR3 DNA reads TGTGCCAGCAGTGTCCGTACAGGGTACCAAGAGACCCAGTACTTC.

J is TRBJ2-3 and V is TRBV7-2, with D hard to call. Germline CDR1 reads SGHTA; CDR2 reads FQGNSA. The CDR3 is 15 amino acids. Trimming shortened V by 5 bases and J by 2 bases, and 14 bases separated the two germline ends. The CDR3 protein is CASSPQAGNTDTQYF. The CDR3 coding sequence is TGTGCCAGCAGCCCCCAGGCTGGAAACACAGATACGCAGTATTTT.